The entry below describes one T cell receptor beta chain. This record comes from a study of blood T cell repertoires in COVID-19. Overall study context: There were acute and convalescent COVID-19 samples, and they came from the United States, Italy and Spain. From T cells, B-cell-depleted T cells, or PBMCs came the material, which was cDNA or gDNA.

Per the original methods: Amplification with reference gene primers provided the estimates of nucleated cell counts. Only in-frame clones appear in the TCRdb table, and some are missing; sequencing was by immunoSEQ multiplex PCR. V, J and clone size reflect that table, while D and trimming were determined from the DNA. Among over 200,000 clones listed, 86% were seen once. V lost 3 bases and J lost 2; bases outside the gene matches: 10. CDR3 length: 16 residues. CDR1 is SGHVS and CDR2 is FQNEAQ in the germline V gene. This clonotype originated in a man aged 40-50 years who had recovered from COVID-19. The sequencing input was peripheral blood. The V gene is TRBV7-8, the J gene TRBJ2-7; 7 bases align to TRBD2. CDR3 bases: TGTGCCAGCAGCTTCCAGAGGCGGCTAGCGGCCTACGAGCAGTACTTC. It is translated as CASSFQRRLAAYEQYF.